This T cell receptor (beta chain) was identified in a study of blood T cell repertoires in COVID-19. Overall study: The United States, Italy and Spain were the sources of the acute and convalescent COVID-19 samples. PBMCs, B-cell-depleted T cells, or T cells provided the cDNA or gDNA that made up the material.

Authors' analysis steps: From reference gene primer amplification, estimates of nucleated cell counts were derived. Sequencing was performed with immunoSEQ multiplex PCR; in TCRdb, only in-frame clones are kept and a portion is missing. Clone size and the V and J calls come from that table; the DNA yielded D and trimming. The data hold tens of thousands of clones, with 80% observed a single time. The V and J ends lost 3 bases and 8 bases, in that order; junction bases with no gene match: 12. The germline V gene encodes CDR1 SQVTM and CDR2 ANQGSEA. The CDR3 spans 15 residues. The sample was peripheral blood. This chain links TRBV29-1 with TRBJ1-4; 7 bases line up with TRBD1. The receptor comes from a woman of 80 years or more with acute or convalescent COVID-19. The CDR3 nucleotides are TGCAGCGTTGAGGCCAACAGGGGTTCAAAAGAAAAACTGTTTTTT. Its translation: CSVEANRGSKEKLFF.